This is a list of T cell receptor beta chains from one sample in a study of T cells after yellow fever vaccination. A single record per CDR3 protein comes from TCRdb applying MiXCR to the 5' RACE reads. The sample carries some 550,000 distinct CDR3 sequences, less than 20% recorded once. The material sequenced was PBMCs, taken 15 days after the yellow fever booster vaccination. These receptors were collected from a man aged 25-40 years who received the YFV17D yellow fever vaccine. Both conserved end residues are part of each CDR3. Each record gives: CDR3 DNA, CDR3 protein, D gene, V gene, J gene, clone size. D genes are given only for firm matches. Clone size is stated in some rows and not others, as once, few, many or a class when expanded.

TGTGCCAGCAGCTCGGGGGGGGCTGGAATAGATACGCAGTATTTT,CASSSGGAGIDTQYF,TRBD2,TRBV7-2,TRBJ2-3,few
TGTGCCAGCAGTTACGAGACAGGGTACAACGAGCAGTACTTC,CASSYETGYNEQYF,TRBD1,TRBV5-5,TRBJ2-7,many
TGTGCCAGCAGTTTAGGGACAGGCAGTGAGCAGTTCTTC,CASSLGTGSEQFF,TRBD1,TRBV28,TRBJ2-1,-
TGTGCCAGCAGCTTAGTAGGTTCACTGCGCACAGATACGCAGTATTTT,CASSLVGSLRTDTQYF,-,TRBV7-2,TRBJ2-3,-
TGTGCCAGCAGTATGAGGGGCTCCTACGAGCAGTACTTC,CASSMRGSYEQYF,-,TRBV28,TRBJ2-7,-
TGTGCCAGCAGCTTAGCCCCACTAAGCTCCTACAATGAGCAGTTCTTC,CASSLAPLSSYNEQFF,-,TRBV11-2,TRBJ2-1,few
TGTGCCAGCAGCCCACCCGGACTCACGGACAATGAGCAGTTCTTC,CASSPPGLTDNEQFF,-,TRBV5-4,TRBJ2-1,-
TGCGCCAGCAGCTTGGATCCGGTATCCATCTACAATGAGCAGTTCTTC,CASSLDPVSIYNEQFF,-,TRBV5-1,TRBJ2-1,-
TGCAGTGCTAGTCAGGGGAACACTGAAGCTTTCTTT,CSASQGNTEAFF,-,TRBV20-1,TRBJ1-1,-
TGTGCCCTGGGGGAGGGAGAGACCCAGTACTTC,CALGEGETQYF,TRBD2,TRBV12-3/TRBV12-4,TRBJ2-5,few
TGCGCCAGCAGCCAAGAGTTCTCTACAGATACGCAGTATTTT,CASSQEFSTDTQYF,-,TRBV4-3,TRBJ2-3,-
TGCAGTGCCCTACGGACTAGCGGGTCCCCCTACGAGCAGTACTTC,CSALRTSGSPYEQYF,TRBD2,TRBV20-1,TRBJ2-7,few
TGCAGTGCTACCCTAGCGGGTCCCCAAGAGACCCAGTACTTC,CSATLAGPQETQYF,TRBD2,TRBV20-1,TRBJ2-5,-
TGTGCCAGCAGCTTTCGTCGACTAGCGGGCTCCAATGAGCAGTTCTTC,CASSFRRLAGSNEQFF,TRBD2,TRBV7-2,TRBJ2-1,-
TGTGCCAGCAGTCGTAGGTTCCCAACCTACGAGCAGTACTTC,CASSRRFPTYEQYF,-,TRBV14,TRBJ2-7,-
TGCGCCAGCAGCAAAGGACTAGCGGGCCTAACCTACGAGCAGTACTTC,CASSKGLAGLTYEQYF,TRBD2,TRBV5-1,TRBJ2-7,few
TGCGCCAGCAGCCAGACCGGACAGGTCCGGAATGCTTTCTACGAGCAGTACTTC,CASSQTGQVRNAFYEQYF,TRBD1,TRBV4-1,TRBJ2-7,-
TGTGCCAGCAGCTTAGTTTCCAATAGCAATCAGCCCCAGCATTTT,CASSLVSNSNQPQHF,-,TRBV7-8,TRBJ1-5,-
TGTGCCAGCAGTTCCTCGGAGCCTAAGAAAGAGCCCCAGCATTTT,CASSSSEPKKEPQHF,-,TRBV12-3/TRBV12-4,TRBJ1-5,few
TGTGCCAGCTCACCACAACGCTACGAGCAGTACTTC,CASSPQRYEQYF,-,TRBV18,TRBJ2-7,-
TGCAGTGCTAGAGCCGGGAGGGCCGACGGGGAGCTGTTTTTT,CSARAGRADGELFF,TRBD2,TRBV20-1,TRBJ2-2,-
TGTGCCAGCAGTTACTCGCTGGGCCATGGTGTGTTTGCCGGGGAGCTGTTTTTT,CASSYSLGHGVFAGELFF,-,TRBV6-5,TRBJ2-2,few
TGCAGCGTTCAAGGCTTCTCCTACGAGCAGTACTTC,CSVQGFSYEQYF,-,TRBV29-1,TRBJ2-7,-
TGCGCCAGCAACGGCGGGAGGGCTGGAGATACGCAGTATTTT,CASNGGRAGDTQYF,TRBD2,TRBV5-1,TRBJ2-3,-
TGTGCCAGCTGCAGCGACCAAGAGACCCAGTACTTC,CASCSDQETQYF,-,TRBV28,TRBJ2-5,few
TGTGCCAGCAGTTTATCCTTAAGGAAAACCCAGTACTTC,CASSLSLRKTQYF,-,TRBV28,TRBJ2-5,few
TGTGCCATGAGCCCTGGGCTACTCTGCGATGAGCAGTTCTTC,CAMSPGLLCDEQFF,-,TRBV10-3,TRBJ2-1,-
TGTGCCAGCAGAAAAGGGACGAGAAGCTCCTATAATTCACCCCTCCACTTT,CASRKGTRSSYNSPLHF,-,TRBV6-1,TRBJ1-6,-
TGCAGCGCCTTACCGGGGCTCGGGACTGGGGCCAACGTCCTGACTTTC,CSALPGLGTGANVLTF,-,TRBV20-1,TRBJ2-6,-
TGTGCCAGCAGCTTTATAGGGGCAGGGGTTGGAAACAATGAGCAGTTCTTC,CASSFIGAGVGNNEQFF,-,TRBV7-2,TRBJ2-1,few
TGTGCCAGCAGCCTAATGGAGGCGCCTACCTACGAGCAGTACTTC,CASSLMEAPTYEQYF,-,TRBV12-3/TRBV12-4,TRBJ2-7,few
TGTGCCAGCAGTTCGGCGGGAGACACCACAGATACGCAGTATTTT,CASSSAGDTTDTQYF,TRBD2,TRBV28,TRBJ2-3,few
TGTGCCAGCAGGGGACTGGTGACAGATACGCAGTATTTT,CASRGLVTDTQYF,-,TRBV12-3/TRBV12-4,TRBJ2-3,few
TGTGCCAGCAGTGATAGAACCTCCGCCAGGGGGTTAGGTGAGACCCAGTACTTC,CASSDRTSARGLGETQYF,TRBD1,TRBV2,TRBJ2-5,few
TGTGCCAGCAGCTTAGTGTCCGGGACTAGCGGGGGGTACGAGCAGTACTTC,CASSLVSGTSGGYEQYF,TRBD2,TRBV7-2,TRBJ2-7,-
TGTGCCCAATGGGGAAAAGATGTGGCGGGCTACACCTTC,CAQWGKDVAGYTF,-,TRBV7-2,TRBJ1-2,few
TGTGCCAGCAGCGTAGCTTCCCCCACAGGGAATTACGAGCAGTACTTC,CASSVASPTGNYEQYF,-,TRBV9,TRBJ2-7,-
TGTGCCAGCAGCTTAAATGCCGCTGAACGAGCTTTCTTT,CASSLNAAERAFF,-,TRBV11-2,TRBJ1-1,few
TGTGCCAGCAGTTCAGTGGAGGGGCTCACCTCCTACGAGCAGTACTTC,CASSSVEGLTSYEQYF,-,TRBV11-2,TRBJ2-7,few
TGTGCCAGCTCGACTAATCCTTCCGACGAGCAGTACTTC,CASSTNPSDEQYF,-,TRBV18,TRBJ2-7,-
TGTGCCAGCAGTTACGAAAGAGGACAGGGGCTGAGAGTAGGAGAGACCCAGTACTTC,CASSYERGQGLRVGETQYF,TRBD1,TRBV6-5,TRBJ2-5,-
TGTGCCAGCAGATTCGAAGTGACGGGCACCGGGGAGCTGTTTTTT,CASRFEVTGTGELFF,-,TRBV7-2,TRBJ2-2,-
TGTGCCAGCAGTTACCTACCGGGACAGCCCGAAAAACTGTTTTTT,CASSYLPGQPEKLFF,TRBD1,TRBV6-5,TRBJ1-4,few
TGCGCCAGCAGCTTGGATGTGGGGGCCCAAGATACGCAGTATTTT,CASSLDVGAQDTQYF,-,TRBV5-1,TRBJ2-3,-
TGTGCCAGCTCACAACCCCGGACAGGGGGACGCTACGAGCAGTACTTC,CASSQPRTGGRYEQYF,TRBD1,TRBV18,TRBJ2-7,-
TGTGCCAGCCTGGACTTCACTCGCTACGAGCAGTACTTC,CASLDFTRYEQYF,-,TRBV28,TRBJ2-7,few
TGTGCCAGCAGTTACCACCATGCGGGCCTCGGCTACGAGCAGTACTTC,CASSYHHAGLGYEQYF,-,TRBV6-5,TRBJ2-7,once